Shown below are 32 T cell receptor beta chains from a single sample sequenced in a study of preoperative IRX-2 immunotherapy in early breast cancer. The treatment: preoperative locoregional IRX-2 cytokine immunotherapy. TCRdb's table, derived via immunoSEQ multiplex PCR, lists solely in-frame clones and lacks some. The data hold 35,000 to 40,000 clones, with roughly four fifths observed a single time. The sample in question was lymph node tissue, obtained after IRX-2 immunotherapy. Receptor source: a human donor with breast cancer.

The genes are TRBV11-3 and TRBJ1-2; D unclear. Germline V gives CDR1 SGHNT, CDR2 YENEEA. Trimming left V 5 bases short and J 3 bases short, with 13 bases between. This CDR3 spans 14 amino acids. The chain's CDR3 is CASSVDRSDYGYTF. The DNA for the CDR3 is TGTGCCAGCAGCGTGGACCGATCCGACTATGGCTACACCTTC.

This chain joins TRBV6-8 and TRBJ2-2; D may match TRBD1 or TRBD2 (5 bases each). CDR1 is MNHGY and CDR2 is SAAAGT in the germline V gene. CDR3 size: 14 residues. V shed 4 bases and J shed 0 bases, with 6 bases lying between them. The CDR3 DNA is TGTGCCAGCAGTTGGGACCCGAACACCGGGGAGCTGTTTTTT. Amino acids: CASSWDPNTGELFF.

This chain connects TRBV19 to TRBJ1-5, with D perhaps matching TRBD1 (5 bases). Between the trimmed V and J ends, which lost 2 bases and 5 bases, there was a span of 19 bases. CDR1 LNHDA and CDR2 SQIVND come from the germline V gene (reference sequence). The CDR3 length is 17 residues. The CDR3 is CASSIRWQVGVHQPQHF. In DNA, the CDR3 is TGTGCCAGTAGTATACGGTGGCAGGTGGGGGTTCATCAGCCCCAGCATTTT.

The chain has TRBV28 and TRBJ1-2; D is perhaps TRBD1 (5 bases). The CDR3 is 13 amino acids. Germline V CDR1 and CDR2: MDHEN, SYDVKM. V gave up 2 bases and J gave up 7 bases, with 11 bases separating them. The CDR3 region has the DNA TGTGCCAGCAGTTTACAGGGAGGTGCTGGCTACACCTTC. This gives the protein CASSLQGGAGYTF.

The chain has TRBV19 and TRBJ2-1; TRBD2 matches 9 bases. CDR1 is LNHDA and CDR2 is SQIVND in the germline V gene (reference sequence). V gave up 6 bases and J gave up 4 bases; unmatched junction bases: 7. This CDR3 is 15 amino acids long. CDR3 bases: TGTGCCAGTAGCCTTCTAGCGGGGAATTACAATGAGCAGTTCTTC. Translating it yields CASSLLAGNYNEQFF.

The chain uses TRBV6-8 and TRBJ2-7; D not resolved. Germline CDR1 and CDR2: MNHGY and SAAAGT. This CDR3 spans 14 amino acids. The V end lost 0 bases, the J end lost 6 bases, and 12 bases lay between the germline ends. CDR3 amino acids: CASSYSILRAEQYF. For the CDR3, the DNA is TGTGCCAGCAGTTACTCGATATTAAGGGCCGAGCAGTACTTC.

The chain links TRBV7-1 to TRBJ1-2; TRBD1 agrees at 7 bases. TRBV7-1 is known as an ORF, though its function is uncertain. The CDR3 has 15 residues. V lost 5 bases and J lost 4; bases outside the gene matches: 10. The CDR3 sequence: CASSPHDRAFYGYTF. The CDR3 DNA sequence: TGTGCCAGCAGCCCGCATGACAGGGCCTTCTATGGCTACACCTTC.

V usage is TRBV28 and J usage is TRBJ2-3; TRBD1 aligns across 8 bases. The J segment lost 0 bases and the V segment lost 5 bases, leaving 10 bases of the junction unmatched. Germline V CDR1 and CDR2: MDHEN, SYDVKM. The CDR3 consists of 17 residues. As DNA, the CDR3 is TGTGCCAGCAGTCCAATCCGACAGGGGATTAGCACAGATACGCAGTATTTT. Residues: CASSPIRQGISTDTQYF.

This CDR3 reads CASSDGQGSLSYNEQFF. DNA of the CDR3: TGCGCCAGCAGTGATGGACAGGGCTCTCTCTCCTACAATGAGCAGTTCTTC. V is TRBV10-1 and J is TRBJ2-1; the match to TRBD1 covers 8 bases. Germline CDR1 WNHNN, CDR2 SYGVQD (reference sequence). Trimming at V came to 3 bases and at J to 0 bases, leaving 7 bases not matched to a gene. The CDR3 has 17 amino acids.

The rearrangement uses TRBV10-3 and TRBJ2-1; D could derive from TRBD1 or TRBD2 (6 bases each). V lost 1 base and J lost 0, with 10 bases in between. Germline-derived CDR1 and CDR2 are ENHRY and SYGVKD. The length of the CDR3 is 16 residues. The CDR3 here is CAISELGGSSYNEQFF. DNA for the CDR3: TGTGCCATCAGTGAGTTAGGGGGGAGCTCCTACAATGAGCAGTTCTTC.

This clone was found a few times. This rearrangement joins TRBV19 to TRBJ2-7; 9 bases are shared with TRBD1. Looked up from germline, CDR1 is LNHDA and CDR2 is SQIVND (reference sequence). Trimming cost V 7 bases and J 5 bases; bases outside gene matches: 9. The CDR3 has 14 amino acids. The CDR3 DNA is TGTGCCAGTAAGGAGGACAGGGGTTACGACGAGCAGTACTTC. The encoded protein is CASKEDRGYDEQYF.

The V gene is TRBV6-8, the J gene TRBJ2-7; 9 bases are shared with TRBD1. The CDR3 is 14 residues long. Trimming removed 7 bases from V and 3 bases from J; junction bases left unmatched: 7. Germline loops: CDR1 MNHGY, CDR2 SAAAGT. In DNA form, the CDR3 reads TGTGCCAGCACCTTGACAGGGGGAAACTACGAGCAGTACTTC. It specifies CASTLTGGNYEQYF.

This chain joins TRBV28 and TRBJ2-7; D is undetermined. The germline CDR1 and CDR2 sequences are MDHEN and SYDVKM. CDR3 length: 12 amino acids. The V gene lost 3 bases and the J gene lost 6 bases, with 9 bases spanning the gap. The CDR3 nucleotides are TGTGCCAGCAGTTTCAGGCAGTCCGAGCAGTACTTC. It codes for CASSFRQSEQYF. The full variable domain, with the rest looked up from reference TRBV28 and TRBJ2-7, is DVKVTQSSRYLVKRTGEKVFLECVQDMDHENMFWYRQDPGLGLRLIYFSYDVKMKEKGDIPEGYSVSREKKERFSLILESASTNQTSMYLCASSFRQSEQYFGPGTRLTVT.

This clone was observed a few times. The rearrangement links TRBV19 to TRBJ2-7; 7 nucleotides match TRBD1. This CDR3 is 14 amino acids long. V was clipped by 5 bases and J by 2 bases; unmatched bases: 6. Germline loops: CDR1 LNHDA, CDR2 SQIVND (reference sequence). CDR3 protein: CASSAGDRPYEQYF. The CDR3 DNA reads as TGTGCCAGTAGTGCCGGGGACAGACCCTACGAGCAGTACTTC.

This clone was found a few times. The chain joins TRBV6-8 to TRBJ1-4; D unclear. Germline values: CDR1 MNHGY, CDR2 SAAAGT. V was cut by 5 bases and J by 0 bases, with 7 bases left in between. The CDR3 sequence is 14 residues long. CDR3 nucleotide sequence: TGTGCCAGCAGTAGGCAGGCAACTAATGAAAAACTGTTTTTT. Its translation is CASSRQATNEKLFF.

This chain links TRBV30 with TRBJ1-1; TRBD1 is a possible D gene (5 bases). V lost 0 bases, J lost 5 bases, and 10 bases lay in between. The germline gives CDR1 GTSNPN, CDR2 SVGIG (reference sequence). This CDR3 is 13 amino acids long. Here the CDR3 reads CAWSVRGETEAFF. The CDR3 bases are TGTGCCTGGAGTGTACGAGGGGAAACTGAAGCTTTCTTT.

This clone was seen once. The chain has TRBV29-1 and TRBJ1-1; D is uncertain. The V gene lost 4 bases and the J gene lost 1 base, with 10 bases spanning the gap. There are 13 residues in the CDR3. Germline V gene data show CDR1 as SQVTM and CDR2 as ANQGSEA. The CDR3 DNA sequence: TGCAGCGTTGCTAGGACGGGGAACACTGAAGCTTTCTTT. Protein product: CSVARTGNTEAFF. The variable domain in full, with the rest retrieved from reference TRBV29-1 and TRBJ1-1, is SAVISQKPSRDICQRGTSLTIQCQVDSQVTMMFWYRQQPGQSLTLIATANQGSEATYESGFVIDKFPISRPNLTFSTLTVSNMSPEDSSIYLCSVARTGNTEAFFGQGTRLTVV.

The chain links TRBV6-9 to TRBJ2-2; 7 positions match TRBD1. The CDR3 is 14 residues long. The V segment lost 6 bases and the J segment 7 bases; nucleotides outside the gene matches: 8. Per the germline V gene, CDR1 is MNHGY and CDR2 is SVAAGI. CDR3 loop: CASRDDTGDGELFF. The CDR3 region has the DNA TGTGCCAGCAGGGATGACACAGGGGACGGGGAGCTGTTTTTT.

This clone occurred a few times. The chain carries TRBV18 and TRBJ1-2; 7 positions agree with TRBD1. After removal of 3 bases from V and 2 bases from J, the junction contained 9 bases not matched to a gene. Per germline, CDR1 KGHSH and CDR2 LQKENI. CDR3 length: 16 amino acids. CDR3 protein: CASSPIPQGHNYGYTF. The CDR3 DNA sequence: TGTGCCAGCTCACCGATCCCACAGGGGCACAACTATGGCTACACCTTC.

A single count supports this clone. This chain links TRBV6-8 with TRBJ2-7, with 12 bases that match TRBD1. Per the germline V gene, CDR1 is MNHGY and CDR2 is SAAAGT. The CDR3 length is 17 residues. The J segment lost 5 bases and the V segment lost 7 bases, leaving 15 bases of the junction unmatched. The CDR3, as DNA: TGTGCCAGCACTCCCTTACGTTGGGGACAGGGGGCCAACGAGCAGTACTTC. It yields the protein CASTPLRWGQGANEQYF.

The rearrangement uses TRBV29-1 and TRBJ2-3, with TRBD2 as a possible D gene (7 bases). The CDR3 is 16 amino acids. Germline values: CDR1 SQVTM, CDR2 ANQGSEA. V lost 3 bases, J lost 2 bases, and 18 bases lay in between. CDR3 bases: TGCAGCGTTGATCCCAGAGCGGCGGGGGCCACAGATACGCAGTATTTT. This gives the protein CSVDPRAAGATDTQYF.

The V and J genes are TRBV6-8 and TRBJ2-7; D not resolved. V lost 5 bases and J lost 0, with 11 bases in between. Germline V gives CDR1 MNHGY, CDR2 SAAAGT. The CDR3 runs to 14 residues. CDR3 region: CASSGWTSSYEQYF. CDR3 nucleotides: TGTGCCAGCAGTGGATGGACCAGCTCCTACGAGCAGTACTTC.

Written as DNA, the CDR3 is TGCGCCAGCAGGCCCAGGGGGCAGCTCTCTGAAGCTTTCTTT. This sequence encodes CASRPRGQLSEAFF. The rearrangement uses TRBV10-2 and TRBJ1-1, with TRBD1 matching 8 bases. J lost 6 bases, V lost 6 bases, and 9 bases had no gene match. CDR1 WSHSY and CDR2 SAAADI come from the germline V gene. The CDR3 covers 14 residues.

The rearrangement links TRBV19 to TRBJ1-1; 8 bases are shared with TRBD1. V dropped 4 bases and J dropped 2; count of bases not matched to a gene: 3. Germline CDR1 LNHDA, CDR2 SQIVND (reference sequence). This CDR3 is built from 14 residues. CDR3 bases: TGTGCCAGTAGTACGGGACAGGCCAACACTGAAGCTTTCTTT. It encodes CASSTGQANTEAFF.

This chain joins TRBV11-3 and TRBJ1-2, with 8 nucleotides matching TRBD1. There are 15 residues in the CDR3. The V and J ends lost 2 bases and 4 bases, in that order; junction bases with no gene match: 6. Germline CDR1 SGHNT, CDR2 YENEEA. The CDR3 DNA follows: TGTGCCAGCAGCTTATCGGACAGGGTCTGCTATGGCTACACCTTC. Its protein product is CASSLSDRVCYGYTF.

This chain uses TRBV5-1 with TRBJ1-1; TRBD1 is a possible D gene (6 bases). This CDR3 region has 14 residues. V dropped 2 bases and J dropped 1 base, with 9 bases sitting between them. The germline V gene encodes CDR1 SGHRS and CDR2 YFSETQ. The CDR3 DNA is TGCGCCAGCAGCTTATGGGGGGCGAACACTGAAGCTTTCTTT. Protein product: CASSLWGANTEAFF.

The genes are TRBV6-8 and TRBJ1-2; 8 bases are a match to TRBD1. The CDR3 loop spans 19 amino acids. Per the germline V gene, CDR1 is MNHGY and CDR2 is SAAAGT. The junction had 25 bases not matched to a gene; V was cut back by 7 bases and J by 6 bases. The CDR3 DNA sequence: TGTGCCAGCACCAATATGGAGCGGACAGGGCTAAAGGCGAGTGATGGCTACACCTTC. Translation gives CASTNMERTGLKASDGYTF.

Only one count was recorded for this clone. The conserved phenylalanine or tryptophan is not found at the CDR3 terminus, so this likely reflects a read error. The limits of the CDR3 on the DNA are not certain, so only TCRdb's listed CDR3 is given. The chain employs TRBV11-3 and TRBJ1-5; the table's D call TRBD1 went unverified against the DNA. Germline V gives CDR1 SGHNT, CDR2 YENEEA. From its first to its last residue, the CDR3 has 14 amino acids. Here the CDR3 reads CASSLTGREAPVVV.

The rearrangement joins TRBV19 to TRBJ2-3, with 14 bases that match TRBD2. Germline CDR1 reads LNHDA; CDR2 reads SQIVND (reference sequence). Trimming at V came to 10 bases and at J to 1 base, leaving 4 bases not matched to a gene. This CDR3 is built from 15 residues. CDR3 residues: CATRTSGGRTDTQYF. The CDR3 DNA reads TGTGCCACTCGGACTAGCGGGGGGCGCACAGATACGCAGTATTTT.

The J gene is TRBJ2-7, the V gene TRBV6-9, with TRBD1 matching over 9 bases. This CDR3 is built from 14 residues. V was clipped by 7 bases and J by 3 bases; unmatched bases: 7. Germline V CDR1 and CDR2: MNHGY, SVAAGI. Written as DNA, the CDR3 is TGTGCCAGCACCTACAGACAGGGGGTCTACGAGCAGTACTTC. Translation gives CASTYRQGVYEQYF.

The count of this clone is one. The junction does not match germline at one end; this may be a read error. The chain carries TRBV27 and TRBJ2-1; 8 bases map to TRBD2. The V gene's germline CDR1 is MNHEY and CDR2 SMNVEV (reference sequence). The CDR3 consists of 17 residues. The CDR3 sequence is CAISESPRRGVYNEQFF. The CDR3 nucleotides read TGTGCCATCAGTGAGTCTCCCCGGCGGGGGGTGTACAATGAGCAGTTCTTC.

V usage is TRBV28 and J usage is TRBJ2-5, with a possible D match to TRBD1 (6 bases). Trimming took off 5 bases at V and 2 bases at J, with 12 bases between the two ends. The CDR3 extends over 14 amino acids. Germline values: CDR1 MDHEN, CDR2 SYDVKM. The CDR3 sequence is CASSPLGAQETQYF. As DNA, the CDR3 is TGTGCCAGCAGTCCCTTGGGGGCTCAAGAGACCCAGTACTTC.